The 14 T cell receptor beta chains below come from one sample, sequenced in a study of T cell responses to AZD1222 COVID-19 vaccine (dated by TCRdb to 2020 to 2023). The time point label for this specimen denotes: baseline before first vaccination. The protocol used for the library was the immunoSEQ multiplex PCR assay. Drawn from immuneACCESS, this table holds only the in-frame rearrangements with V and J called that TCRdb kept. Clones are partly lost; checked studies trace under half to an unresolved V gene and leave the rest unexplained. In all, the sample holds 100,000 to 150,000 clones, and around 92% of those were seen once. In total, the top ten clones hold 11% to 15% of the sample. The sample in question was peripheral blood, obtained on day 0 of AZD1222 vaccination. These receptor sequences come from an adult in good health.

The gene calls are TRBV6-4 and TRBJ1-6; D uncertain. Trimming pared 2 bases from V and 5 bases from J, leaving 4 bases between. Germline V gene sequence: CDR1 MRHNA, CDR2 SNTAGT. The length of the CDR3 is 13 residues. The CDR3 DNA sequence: TGTGCCAGCAGTGACAGGGATAATTCACCCCTCCACTTT. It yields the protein CASSDRDNSPLHF.

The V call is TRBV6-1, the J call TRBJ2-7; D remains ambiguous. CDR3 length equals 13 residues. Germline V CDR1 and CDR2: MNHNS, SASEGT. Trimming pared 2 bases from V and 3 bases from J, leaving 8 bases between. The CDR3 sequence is CASSERNSYEQYF. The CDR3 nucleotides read TGTGCCAGCAGTGAAAGAAACAGCTACGAGCAGTACTTC.

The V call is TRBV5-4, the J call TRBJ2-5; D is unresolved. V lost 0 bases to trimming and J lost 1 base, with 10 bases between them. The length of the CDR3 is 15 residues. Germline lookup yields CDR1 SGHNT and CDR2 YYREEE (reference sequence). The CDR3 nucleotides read TGTGCCAGCAGCTTGGTCAGCTCCTTCCAAGAGACCCAGTACTTC. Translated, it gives CASSLVSSFQETQYF.

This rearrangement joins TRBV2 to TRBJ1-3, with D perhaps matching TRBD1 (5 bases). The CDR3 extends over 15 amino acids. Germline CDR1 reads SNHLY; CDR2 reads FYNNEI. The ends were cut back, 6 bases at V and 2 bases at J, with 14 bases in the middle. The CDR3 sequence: CASSDSGPTGNTIYF. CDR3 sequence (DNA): TGTGCCAGCAGCGACTCGGGACCGACTGGAAACACCATATATTTT.

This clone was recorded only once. DNA of the CDR3: TGTGCCAGCAGCCTCCTGACAGGGGGCGGTAACTATGGCTACACCTTC. Its protein is CASSLLTGGGNYGYTF. The chain joins TRBV7-9 to TRBJ1-2; TRBD1 matches 10 bases. The CDR3 is 16 residues long. The germline V gene encodes CDR1 SEHNR and CDR2 FQNEAQ (reference sequence). Trimming at V came to 5 bases and at J to 1 base, leaving 7 bases not matched to a gene.

The CDR3 loop is CASIEGTSGRNEQFF. CDR3 bases: TGTGCCAGTATCGAGGGGACTAGCGGGAGGAATGAGCAGTTCTTC. This chain connects TRBV7-2 to TRBJ2-1, with TRBD2 identical over 15 bases. The V gene end was trimmed by 9 bases and the J gene end by 7 bases; junction bases not matched to a gene: 7. CDR3 length: 15 residues. Germline V lookup: CDR1 SGHTA, CDR2 FQGNSA.

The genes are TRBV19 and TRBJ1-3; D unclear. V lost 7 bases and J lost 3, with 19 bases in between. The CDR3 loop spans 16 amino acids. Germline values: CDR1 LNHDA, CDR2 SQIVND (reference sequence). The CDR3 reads CASNHPVGPGGNTIYF. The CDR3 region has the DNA TGTGCCAGTAACCACCCCGTCGGTCCAGGTGGAAACACCATATATTTT.

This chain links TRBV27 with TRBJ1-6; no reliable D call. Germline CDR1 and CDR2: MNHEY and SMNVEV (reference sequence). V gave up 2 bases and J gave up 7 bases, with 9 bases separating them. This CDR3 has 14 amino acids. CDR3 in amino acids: CASSLLTGNSPLHF. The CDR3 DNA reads TGTGCCAGCAGTTTACTAACGGGAAATTCACCCCTCCACTTT.

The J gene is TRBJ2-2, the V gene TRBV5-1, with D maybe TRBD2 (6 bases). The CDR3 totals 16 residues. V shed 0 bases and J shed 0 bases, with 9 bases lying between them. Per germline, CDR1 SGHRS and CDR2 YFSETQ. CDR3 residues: CASSLAGLPNTGELFF. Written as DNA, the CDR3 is TGCGCCAGCAGCTTGGCGGGACTCCCGAACACCGGGGAGCTGTTTTTT.

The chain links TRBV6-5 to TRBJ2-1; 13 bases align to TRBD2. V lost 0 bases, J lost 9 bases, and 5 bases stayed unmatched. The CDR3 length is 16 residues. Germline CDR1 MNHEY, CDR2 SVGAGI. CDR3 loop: CASSYSPGLAGTEQFF. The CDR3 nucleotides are TGTGCCAGCAGTTACTCACCGGGACTAGCGGGGACTGAGCAGTTCTTC.

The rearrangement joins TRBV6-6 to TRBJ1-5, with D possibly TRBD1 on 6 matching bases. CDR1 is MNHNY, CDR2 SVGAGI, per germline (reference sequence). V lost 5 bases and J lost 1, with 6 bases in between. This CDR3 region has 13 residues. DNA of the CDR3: TGTGCCAGCAGTGGGACAAGCAATCAGCCCCAGCATTTT. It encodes CASSGTSNQPQHF.

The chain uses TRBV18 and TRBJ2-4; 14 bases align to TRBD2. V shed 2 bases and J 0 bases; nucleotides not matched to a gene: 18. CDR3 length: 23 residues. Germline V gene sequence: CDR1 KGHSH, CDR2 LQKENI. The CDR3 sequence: CASSPYWSSEGLAGALAKNIQYF. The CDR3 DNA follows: TGTGCCAGCTCACCATACTGGAGCTCTGAGGGACTAGCGGGAGCCTTAGCCAAAAACATTCAGTACTTC.

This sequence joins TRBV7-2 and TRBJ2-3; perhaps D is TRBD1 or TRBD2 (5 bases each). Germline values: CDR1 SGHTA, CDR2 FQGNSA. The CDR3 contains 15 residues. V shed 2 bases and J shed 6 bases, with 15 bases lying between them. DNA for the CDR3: TGTGCCAGCAGCTTAAGGGACCCGGGCGGGGATACGCAGTATTTT. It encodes CASSLRDPGGDTQYF.

In DNA, the CDR3 is TGTGCCAGCAGCTCTTCACCTGAAGCCTACCTAGGGTCATCCGAGCAGTACTTC. Encoded protein: CASSSSPEAYLGSSEQYF. The chain joins TRBV7-2 to TRBJ2-7; D remains ambiguous. Germline V CDR1 and CDR2: SGHTA, FQGNSA. The length of the CDR3 is 18 residues. Trimming removed 4 bases at V and 6 bases at J, with 28 bases between.